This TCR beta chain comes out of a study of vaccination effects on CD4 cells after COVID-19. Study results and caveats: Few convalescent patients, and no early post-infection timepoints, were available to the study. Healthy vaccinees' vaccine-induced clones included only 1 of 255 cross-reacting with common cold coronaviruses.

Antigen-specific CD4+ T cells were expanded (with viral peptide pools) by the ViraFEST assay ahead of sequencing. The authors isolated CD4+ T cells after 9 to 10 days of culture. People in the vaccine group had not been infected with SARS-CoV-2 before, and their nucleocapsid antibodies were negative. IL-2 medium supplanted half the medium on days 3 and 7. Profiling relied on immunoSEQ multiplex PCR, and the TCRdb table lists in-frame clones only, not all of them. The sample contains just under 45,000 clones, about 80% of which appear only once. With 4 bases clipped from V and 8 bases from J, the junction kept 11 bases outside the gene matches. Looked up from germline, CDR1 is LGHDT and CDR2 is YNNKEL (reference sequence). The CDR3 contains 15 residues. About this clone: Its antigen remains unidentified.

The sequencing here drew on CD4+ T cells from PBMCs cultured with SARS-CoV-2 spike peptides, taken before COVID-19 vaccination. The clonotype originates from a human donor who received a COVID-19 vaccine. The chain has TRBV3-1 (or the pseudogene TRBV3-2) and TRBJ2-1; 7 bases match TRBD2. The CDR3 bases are TGTGCCAGCAGCCGAAGCGGGGTCCCTCAGGATGAGCAGTTCTTC. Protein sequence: CASSRSGVPQDEQFF.